These T cell receptor beta chains were read from a single sample in a study of T-cell reconstitution after alpha-beta-depleted transplantation in children. Using its own MiXCR run on the PCR reads, TCRdb lists one record per CDR3 protein. The profile shows about 610,000 distinct CDR3 sequences, about 11% of them singletons. The input for sequencing was PBMCs from the stem cell graft donor, taken from the stem cell graft. The receptor source for this set is a human donor who donated a stem cell graft to a child with acute myeloid leukemia. The CDR3 runs from the conserved cysteine through the conserved F or W. The D gene is left open where the match is weak. Clone size is not always given. Where it is, it says once, few, many or a class for expanded clones.

>TRBD2|16|TRBJ2-2|NA|TRBV12-3/TRBV12-4
CASSFQGLAGVRELFF
TGTGCCAGCAGTTTTCAAGGACTAGCGGGAGTCCGGGAGCTGTTTTTT
>TRBD1|15|TRBJ1-5|few|TRBV6-2/TRBV6-3
CASSWDRGQNQPQHF
TGTGCCAGCAGTTGGGACAGGGGGCAGAATCAGCCCCAGCATTTT
>NA|13|TRBJ2-5|many|TRBV29-1
CSVEVDEGETQYF
TGCAGCGTTGAAGTGGACGAAGGAGAGACCCAGTACTTC
>NA|15|TRBJ2-5|few|TRBV29-1
CSVARTNQYQETQYF
TGCAGCGTGGCAAGGACTAACCAGTACCAAGAGACCCAGTACTTC
>NA|13|TRBJ2-7|many|TRBV20-1
CSALDSLASEQYF
TGCAGTGCCCTCGACAGCCTAGCTTCCGAGCAGTACTTC
>TRBD2|15|TRBJ2-7|few|TRBV7-9
CASSSSGRLYYEQYF
TGTGCCAGCAGCTCTAGCGGCCGACTATACTACGAGCAGTACTTC
>TRBD2|15|TRBJ2-3|few|TRBV7-3
CASSPGLGHTDTQYF
TGTGCCAGCAGCCCCGGACTAGGACACACAGATACGCAGTATTTT
>NA|17|TRBJ2-7|few|TRBV11-2
CASSLARETYTSYEQYF
TGTGCCAGCAGCTTAGCTAGGGAGACATATACCTCCTACGAGCAGTACTTC
>NA|14|TRBJ1-5|NA|TRBV27
CASTSLTGNQPQHF
TGTGCCAGCACATCATTAACAGGCAATCAGCCCCAGCATTTT
>NA|14|TRBJ2-6|NA|TRBV20-1
CSARDTGGANVLTF
TGCAGTGCTCGAGACACTGGTGGGGCCAACGTCCTGACTTTC
>NA|14|TRBJ2-7|many|TRBV20-1
CSAGGAGRRYEQYF
TGCAGTGCTGGGGGAGCAGGGCGAAGATACGAGCAGTACTTC
>NA|16|TRBJ2-1|many|TRBV5-1
CASSLNVGGPENEQFF
TGCGCCAGCAGCTTGAATGTGGGAGGTCCCGAGAATGAGCAGTTCTTC
>NA|15|TRBJ1-4|many|TRBV5-1
CASSLDGSSNEKLFF
TGCGCCAGCAGCTTGGACGGCTCAAGTAATGAAAAACTGTTTTTT
>TRBD2|14|TRBJ2-1|few|TRBV28
CASSSLLAGAEQFF
TGTGCCAGCAGTTCCTTACTAGCGGGGGCTGAGCAGTTCTTC
>NA|13|TRBJ1-1|many|TRBV20-1
CSASKQGNTEAFF
TGCAGTGCTTCCAAGCAGGGAAACACTGAAGCTTTCTTT
>NA|19|TRBJ2-6|NA|TRBV6-2/TRBV6-3
CASSYASFRTYSGANVLTF
TGTGCCAGCAGTTACGCGTCCTTTCGGACGTACTCTGGGGCCAACGTCCTGACTTTC
>TRBD2|16|TRBJ2-2|NA|TRBV5-1
CASSLGLALNTGELFF
TGCGCCAGCAGCTTAGGACTAGCGCTAAACACCGGGGAGCTGTTTTTT
>NA|15|TRBJ2-3|NA|TRBV7-2
CASSPRGSTTDTQYF
TGTGCCAGCAGCCCCCGAGGGAGCACCACAGATACGCAGTATTTT
>NA|17|TRBJ2-1|many|TRBV15
CASKSKDGTFSYNEQFF
TGTGCCTCGAAGTCTAAGGACGGGACGTTCTCCTACAATGAGCAGTTCTTC
>TRBD1|14|TRBJ2-7|few|TRBV20-1
CSAGRTGRSYEQYF
TGCAGTGCTGGGCGGACAGGGAGAAGCTACGAGCAGTACTTC
>TRBD2|15|TRBJ2-3|many|TRBV20-1
CSASVTSGGTDTQYF
TGCAGTGCTAGTGTTACTAGCGGGGGCACAGATACGCAGTATTTT
>NA|11|TRBJ2-1|many|TRBV27
CASSTPGLQFF
TGTGCCAGCAGTACTCCGGGACTGCAGTTCTTC
>NA|13|TRBJ1-1|few|TRBV25-1
CASKGVGGTEAFF
TGTGCCAGCAAAGGGGTCGGGGGCACTGAAGCTTTCTTT
>NA|14|TRBJ2-7|NA|TRBV29-1
CSVEQAGFSYEQHF
TGCAGCGTTGAACAGGCAGGTTTCTCCTACGAGCAGCACTTC
>TRBD2|15|TRBJ2-1|many|TRBV7-9
CASSRGLAGGDEQFF
TGTGCCAGCAGTCGCGGACTAGCGGGAGGGGATGAGCAGTTCTTC
>NA|13|TRBJ2-3|few|TRBV7-9
CASTLMELDTQYF
TGTGCCAGCACCTTGATGGAGTTAGATACGCAGTATTTT
>NA|18|TRBJ2-1|many|TRBV20-1
CSALKDSTLVSSYNEQFF
TGCAGTGCACTAAAGGACAGCACTCTAGTCAGCTCCTACAATGAGCAGTTCTTC
>NA|13|TRBJ2-1|few|TRBV20-1
CSARERLDDEQFF
TGCAGTGCTAGAGAAAGGCTAGACGATGAGCAGTTCTTC
>NA|12|TRBJ2-7|few|TRBV20-1
CSAREDIYEQYF
TGCAGTGCTAGAGAGGATATCTACGAGCAGTACTTC
>NA|12|TRBJ2-5|many|TRBV29-1
CSVVWGQETQYF
TGCAGCGTTGTGTGGGGCCAAGAGACCCAGTACTTC
>NA|13|TRBJ1-1|NA|TRBV7-9
CASSLGQETEAFF
TGTGCCAGCAGCTTAGGACAGGAGACTGAAGCTTTCTTT
>TRBD2|19|TRBJ2-3|few|TRBV20-1
CSARDAGTSGDTSTDTQYF
TGCAGTGCTAGAGACGCCGGGACTAGCGGAGATACTAGCACAGATACGCAGTATTTT
>TRBD2|14|TRBJ2-1|few|TRBV20-1
CSASIRLAGEEQFF
TGCAGTGCTAGCATCAGGCTAGCGGGAGAAGAGCAGTTCTTC
>NA|17|TRBJ1-2|NA|TRBV18
CASSPLPGNKDVGGYTF
TGTGCCAGCTCACCACTCCCGGGGAATAAGGACGTGGGTGGCTACACCTTC
>NA|14|TRBJ1-4|few|TRBV5-1
CASSFGAGSEKLFF
TGCGCCAGCAGCTTTGGGGCAGGGAGTGAAAAACTGTTTTTT
>NA|14|TRBJ1-5|many|TRBV6-5
CASSFGQSNQPQHF
TGTGCCAGCAGTTTCGGACAGAGCAATCAGCCCCAGCATTTT
>NA|12|TRBJ2-1|NA|TRBV20-1
CSSRDDRPEQFF
TGCAGCTCCCGGGACGACCGACCAGAGCAGTTCTTC
>NA|14|TRBJ2-1|NA|TRBV12-3/TRBV12-4
CASSLAGDANEQFF
TGTGCCAGCTCCCTGGCAGGGGATGCAAATGAGCAGTTCTTC
>NA|17|TRBJ1-6|NA|TRBV20-1
CSARGPGFTTNNSPLHF
TGCAGTGCTAGAGGGCCAGGCTTTACTACCAATAATTCACCCCTCCACTTT
>TRBD1|14|TRBJ1-2|few|TRBV25-1
CASRGTGVLGGYTF
TGTGCCAGCAGGGGGACAGGGGTGTTGGGGGGCTACACCTTC
>NA|14|TRBJ1-1|few|TRBV29-1
CSVELGRGLTEAFF
TGCAGCGTTGAATTAGGGCGGGGGCTCACTGAAGCTTTCTTT
>NA|13|TRBJ2-7|few|TRBV4-2
CASTSMDSYEQYF
TGTGCCAGCACCAGTATGGACTCCTACGAGCAGTACTTC
>TRBD1|14|TRBJ2-5|few|TRBV20-1
CSASSFTGGETQYF
TGCAGTGCCTCATCATTTACAGGGGGGGAGACCCAGTACTTC
>NA|13|TRBJ2-1|NA|TRBV7-9
CASSLDSVTMEFF
TGTGCCAGCAGCTTAGATTCCGTGACAATGGAGTTCTTC
>NA|13|TRBJ2-3|many|TRBV29-1
CSVAEASTDTQYF
TGCAGCGTTGCGGAGGCTAGCACAGATACGCAGTATTTT
>TRBD1|14|TRBJ1-1|few|TRBV3-1
CASKETGGYTEAFF
TGTGCCAGCAAGGAGACAGGGGGCTACACTGAAGCTTTCTTT
>TRBD2|17|TRBJ2-1|NA|TRBV6-5
CASSPRLAGGTYNEQFF
TGTGCCAGCAGCCCCCGACTAGCGGGAGGGACCTACAATGAGCAGTTCTTC
>NA|12|TRBJ2-7|many|TRBV29-1
CSVVKGNHEQYF
TGCAGCGTTGTAAAGGGTAACCACGAGCAGTACTTC
>NA|11|TRBJ2-7|NA|TRBV25-1
CASSDRGPQYF
TGTGCCAGCAGCGACCGGGGTCCGCAGTACTTC
>NA|14|TRBJ2-2|NA|TRBV11-2
CASSRVVNTGELFF
TGTGCCAGCAGCCGGGTAGTTAACACCGGGGAGCTGTTTTTT
>TRBD2|13|TRBJ2-7|many|TRBV29-1
CSASGRATYEQYF
TGCAGCGCCAGCGGGAGGGCCACCTACGAGCAGTACTTC
>NA|16|TRBJ1-4|NA|TRBV7-6
CASSLGSSRGSEKLFF
TGTGCCAGCAGCTTAGGGTCCAGCCGGGGATCCGAAAAACTGTTTTTT
>NA|14|TRBJ2-7|few|TRBV27
CASSLSPLGSEQYF
TGTGCCAGCAGTCTAAGCCCTCTTGGTTCCGAGCAGTACTTC
>NA|13|TRBJ1-1|NA|TRBV20-1
CSARQHQNTEAFF
TGCAGTGCTAGACAGCACCAGAACACTGAAGCTTTCTTT
>NA|14|TRBJ1-2|few|TRBV10-3
CAISESAINYGYTF
TGTGCCATCAGTGAGTCGGCAATTAACTATGGCTACACCTTC